This TCR beta chain was sequenced for a study of blood T cell repertoires in COVID-19. Profiled with immunoSEQ multiplex PCR; TCRdb holds only in-frame clones, not every one. The table records approximately 140,000 clones, around 81% of them present only once. V trimming: 4 bases; J trimming: 4 bases; junction bases outside the gene matches: 8. CDR1 and CDR2 (germline): SGHNT, YYREEE (reference sequence). The CDR3 totals 15 residues. This receptor was taken from a man aged 55 to 69 with active or convalescent COVID-19. Sequencing input: peripheral blood. V gene TRBV5-4 combines with J gene TRBJ2-1, with 7 nucleotides matching TRBD2. The CDR3 loop reads CASSLDSGPYNEQFF. Written as DNA, the CDR3 is TGTGCCAGCAGCCTTGATAGCGGGCCATACAATGAGCAGTTCTTC.